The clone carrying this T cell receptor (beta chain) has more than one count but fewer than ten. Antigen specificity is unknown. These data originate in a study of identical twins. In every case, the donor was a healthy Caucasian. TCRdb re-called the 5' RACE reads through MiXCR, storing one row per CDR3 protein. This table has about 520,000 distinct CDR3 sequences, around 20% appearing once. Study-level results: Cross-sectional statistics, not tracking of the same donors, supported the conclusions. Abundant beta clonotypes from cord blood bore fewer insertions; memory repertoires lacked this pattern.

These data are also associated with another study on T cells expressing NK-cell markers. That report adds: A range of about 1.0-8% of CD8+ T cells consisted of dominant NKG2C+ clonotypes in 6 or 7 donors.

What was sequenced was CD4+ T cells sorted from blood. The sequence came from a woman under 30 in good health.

This chain's CDR3 is CASSFLKARDTEAFF. CDR3 coding DNA: TGTGCCAGCAGCTTCCTTAAGGCCCGGGACACTGAAGCTTTCTTT. This chain links TRBV5-6 with TRBJ1-1; D is unresolved. Germline V gene data show CDR1 as SGHDT and CDR2 as YYEEEE. This CDR3 contains 15 residues. V was shortened by 2 bases and J by 3 bases, with 14 bases between the two germline ends.